These 24 T cell receptor beta chains share one sample of origin, sequenced in a study of regulatory T cells in long-lasting Graves disease. Time point described: persistent/refractory GD, antithyroid drugs over 5 years with positive TRAb. The TCR library was prepared using RNA isolated from PBMCs. The TCR beta library used iRepertoire HTBI primers with Arm-PCR amplification of CDR3. TCRdb re-called the multiplex PCR reads through MiXCR, storing one row per CDR3 protein. The data show hundreds of thousands of distinct CDR3 sequences, roughly 20% seen once. The starting material was peripheral blood mononuclear cells (PBMCs), obtained when the disease was refractory, from a patient treated with antithyroid drugs. The receptors originated from a female donor with Graves disease.

The chain employs TRBV6-5 and TRBJ2-1, with 10 bases identical to TRBD2. This CDR3 contains 17 residues. Germline values: CDR1 MNHEY, CDR2 SVGAGI. The J segment lost 6 bases and the V segment lost 2 bases, leaving 10 bases of the junction unmatched. CDR3 bases: TGTGCCAGCAGTTACGGCCATTTGGCTAGCGGGAGCAATGAGCAGTTCTTC. Its translation is CASSYGHLASGSNEQFF.

The CDR3 sequence: CASSSRAQGETQYF. Written as DNA, the CDR3 is TGTGCCAGCAGTTCTAGGGCGCAGGGAGAGACCCAGTACTTC. The rearrangement links TRBV9 to TRBJ2-5; D perhaps matches TRBD1 (5 bases). The germline gives CDR1 SGDLS, CDR2 YYNGEE. The CDR3 runs to 14 residues. With 5 bases removed from V and 4 bases from J, the gap between germline ends came to 15 bases. Based on the CDR3 plus reference TRBV9 and TRBJ2-5, the full variable domain is DSGVTQTPKHLITATGQRVTLRCSPRSGDLSVYWYQQSLDQGLQFLIQYYNGEERAKGNILERFSAQQFPDLHSELNLSSLELGDSALYFCASSSRAQGETQYFGPGTRLLVL.

This sequence joins TRBV30 and TRBJ1-4, with unresolved D. The CDR3 contains 11 residues. V was clipped by 5 bases and J by 7 bases, with 8 bases between them. Per germline, CDR1 GTSNPN and CDR2 SVGIG (reference sequence). CDR3 sequence reads: CAWYRGEKLFF. CDR3 nucleotide sequence: TGTGCCTGGTATAGAGGTGAAAAACTGTTTTTT.

This clonotype has a count of ten or more. The chain joins TRBV29-1 to TRBJ1-2; TRBD1 aligns across 7 bases. Germline V gene data show CDR1 as SQVTM and CDR2 as ANQGSEA. This CDR3 has 13 amino acids. Trimming removed 8 bases from V and 4 bases from J; junction bases left unmatched: 10. The CDR3 DNA reads TGCAGCACACAAACAGGGGATGGCTATGGCTACACCTTC. This encodes CSTQTGDGYGYTF.

This clonotype has a handful of counts. The V call is TRBV15, the J call TRBJ1-4; no clear D gene. V gave up 2 bases and J gave up 3 bases, with 7 bases separating them. CDR3 length: 14 amino acids. CDR1 LNHNV and CDR2 YYDKDF come from the germline V gene (reference sequence). CDR3: CATSRHGPNEKLFF. The CDR3 DNA reads TGTGCCACCAGCAGACACGGACCTAATGAAAAACTGTTTTTT.

This clonotype has ten or more counts. The V and J genes are TRBV6-5 and TRBJ1-4; D possibly corresponds to TRBD1 (5 bases). CDR1 is MNHEY and CDR2 is SVGAGI in the germline V gene. The CDR3 contains 16 residues. Trimming cost V 4 bases and J 7 bases, with 19 bases left between them. CDR3 coding DNA: TGTGCCAGCAGTTCCGACGCGTCGGGGGGTGGTGAAAAACTGTTTTTT. Translated, it gives CASSSDASGGGEKLFF.

In this sample, this clonotype turned up a few times. The J gene is TRBJ2-7, the V gene TRBV6-2 or TRBV6-3; TRBD1 aligns across 7 bases. This CDR3 contains 12 residues. J lost 4 bases, V lost 6 bases, and 3 bases had no gene match. In germline, CDR1 is MNHEY, CDR2 SVGEGT. The CDR3 reads CASSRGKYEQYF. CDR3 DNA: TGTGCCAGCAGCAGGGGGAAATACGAGCAGTACTTC.

This clonotype was seen at least ten times. The rearrangement links TRBV7-2 to TRBJ2-5, with no clear D. Per the germline V gene, CDR1 is SGHTA and CDR2 is FQGNSA. Trimming left V 5 bases short and J 3 bases short, with 16 bases between. The CDR3 is 15 amino acids. CDR3 residues: CASSPAPATKETQYF. The CDR3 DNA is TGTGCCAGCAGCCCCGCGCCAGCGACGAAAGAGACCCAGTACTTC.

The chain carries TRBV7-9 and TRBJ1-5, with 9 bases aligning to TRBD1. Looked up from germline, CDR1 is SEHNR and CDR2 is FQNEAQ (reference sequence). Losses at the gene ends were 5 bases for V and 6 bases for J; bases not matched to a gene: 5. CDR3 length: 14 residues. The CDR3 reads CASSPPGQGQPQHF. CDR3 coding DNA: TGTGCCAGCAGCCCTCCGGGACAGGGTCAGCCCCAGCATTTT.

The chain carries TRBV29-1 and TRBJ1-2; D may be TRBD1 (5 bases). Germline CDR1 is SQVTM and CDR2 is ANQGSEA. V was shortened by 3 bases and J by 2 bases, with 7 bases between the two germline ends. CDR3 length: 12 amino acids. Here the CDR3 reads CSVEGRNYGYTF. Here the CDR3 DNA reads TGCAGCGTTGAGGGACGGAACTATGGCTACACCTTC.

This clonotype appeared many times. This chain connects TRBV30 to TRBJ1-1; D unclear. Trimming stripped 0 bases from V and 0 bases from J, with 8 bases between. CDR3 size: 14 residues. CDR1 GTSNPN and CDR2 SVGIG come from the germline V gene (reference sequence). CDR3 sequence reads: CAWSVGRLNTEAFF. DNA of the CDR3: TGTGCCTGGAGTGTCGGGCGGTTGAACACTGAAGCTTTCTTT.

The J gene is TRBJ2-5, the V gene TRBV18, with 11 nucleotides matching TRBD2. CDR3 size: 16 residues. Germline loops: CDR1 KGHSH, CDR2 LQKENI. Trimming cost V 0 bases and J 4 bases; bases outside gene matches: 4. CDR3 in DNA: TGTGCCAGCTCACCACCGCTAGCGGGAGGAGGAGAGACCCAGTACTTC. Its protein is CASSPPLAGGGETQYF.

This clonotype was seen only a few times. The CDR3 here is CASSDLYRTHF. CDR3 in DNA: TGTGCCAGCAGTGATCTGTACCGTACTCATTTT. V usage is TRBV6-2 or TRBV6-3 and J usage is TRBJ1-5; D not certain. CDR3 length equals 11 residues. Germline V gene lookup returns CDR1 MNHEY and CDR2 SVGEGT. The V end was cut by 5 bases, the J end by 16 bases, with 15 bases between.

This clonotype was seen many times. The chain has TRBV3-1 and TRBJ1-3; D is undetermined. The germline gives CDR1 LGHDT, CDR2 YNNKEL (reference sequence). Trimming removed 4 bases at V and 3 bases at J, with 4 bases between. The CDR3 runs to 12 residues. The CDR3 sequence: CASSPIGNTIYF. In DNA form, the CDR3 reads TGTGCCAGCAGCCCAATTGGAAACACCATATATTTT.

This clonotype came up a few times. V and J are TRBV12-3 or TRBV12-4 and TRBJ2-1; no clear D. The CDR3 sequence is 15 residues long. Trimming removed 3 bases from V and 5 bases from J, with 14 bases in between. The CDR3: CASSFGGSVNNEQFF. The CDR3 nucleotides read TGTGCCAGCAGTTTTGGCGGATCCGTGAACAATGAGCAGTTCTTC.

Ten or more counts support this clonotype. The chain carries TRBV6-1 and TRBJ2-6, with 8 bases fitting TRBD1. Germline trimming cut 4 bases from V and 2 bases from J; bases unmatched to any gene: 10. The CDR3 covers 18 residues. From germline, CDR1 is MNHNS and CDR2 SASEGT. Written as DNA, the CDR3 is TGTGCCAGCAGTGTTCGGGACAGGCTGACCCCTGGGGCCAACGTCCTGACTTTC. This sequence encodes CASSVRDRLTPGANVLTF.

This clonotype was observed a single time. With a much larger clone just one base away, this may be a read error. The rearrangement links TRBV28 to TRBJ2-7, with D possibly matching TRBD1 (6 bases). V lost 6 bases and J lost 8, with 17 bases in between. Germline CDR1 and CDR2: MDHEN and SYDVKM. The CDR3 is 13 amino acids. CDR3 DNA: TGTGCCAGCAGCTTTTTCAGTAGGGACAAGCAGTACTTC. This codes for CASSFFSRDKQYF.

This clonotype has only a few counts. The chain carries TRBV6-1 and TRBJ2-5; perhaps TRBD1 as D (6 bases). The V gene's germline CDR1 is MNHNS and CDR2 SASEGT. V shed 5 bases and J shed 2 bases, with 15 bases lying between them. The CDR3 has 15 amino acids. CDR3 protein: CASSTQGTPQETQYF. The CDR3 nucleotides read TGTGCCAGCAGTACGCAGGGGACACCGCAAGAGACCCAGTACTTC.

This clonotype was observed a few times. V gene TRBV30 combines with J gene TRBJ1-2, with TRBD1 as a possible D gene (5 bases). Deletions cut 0 bases from V and 4 bases from J, with 15 bases between. The V gene's germline CDR1 is GTSNPN and CDR2 SVGIG (reference sequence). The CDR3 covers 15 residues. The CDR3 protein is CAWSVATGPSYGYTF. The CDR3 DNA reads TGTGCCTGGAGTGTCGCAACGGGGCCCTCCTATGGCTACACCTTC.

This clonotype was recorded at least ten times. V is TRBV12-5 and J is TRBJ2-2; 7 nucleotides line up with TRBD1. The CDR3 extends over 14 amino acids. Germline lookup yields CDR1 LGHNT and CDR2 FRNRAP. Losses at the gene ends were 5 bases for V and 4 bases for J; bases not matched to a gene: 4. The chain's CDR3 is CASGPRDSTGELFF. The CDR3 nucleotides read TGTGCTAGTGGTCCACGGGACAGCACCGGGGAGCTGTTTTTT. The entire variable domain, with the rest obtained from reference TRBV12-5 and TRBJ2-2, is as follows: DARVTQTPRHKVTEMGQEVTMRCQPILGHNTVFWYRQTMMQGLELLAYFRNRAPLDDSGMPKDRFSAEMPDATLATLKIQPSEPRDSAVYFCASGPRDSTGELFFGEGSRLTVL.

The chain joins TRBV7-2 to TRBJ2-7; D gene uncertain. With 2 bases removed from V and 1 base from J, the gap between germline ends came to 18 bases. CDR3 length: 17 residues. Germline V gene sequence: CDR1 SGHTA, CDR2 FQGNSA. CDR3 sequence (DNA): TGTGCCAGCAGCTTATATAGGATGCCCTCTTTATCCTACGAGCAGTACTTC. It is translated as CASSLYRMPSLSYEQYF. Looking up the rest from reference TRBV7-2 and TRBJ2-7 gives the full variable domain: GAGVSQSPSNKVTEKGKDVELRCDPISGHTALYWYRQSLGQGLEFLIYFQGNSAPDKSGLPSDRFSAERTGGSVSTLTIQRTQQEDSAVYLCASSLYRMPSLSYEQYFGPGTRLTVT.

Concerning this clonotype: The CDR3 does not end in the conserved phenylalanine or tryptophan, so this is likely a read error. The chain joins TRBV15 to TRBJ2-2; 15 bases align to TRBD2. Germline assignment: CDR1 LNHNV and CDR2 YYDKDF (reference sequence). Trimming took 5 bases from V and 8 from J; bases not matched to a gene: 9. The CDR3 length is 17 residues. In nucleotides, the CDR3 is TGTGCCACCAGCCCACACTGGACTAGCGGGAGGGGGGGGGAGCTGTTTTCT. As protein: CATSPHWTSGRGGELFS.

This clonotype showed up many times. The chain combines TRBV7-2 with TRBJ2-5, with 10 bases aligning to TRBD2. This CDR3 has 16 residues. Germline-derived CDR1 and CDR2 are SGHTA and FQGNSA. The J segment lost 6 bases and the V segment lost 1 base, leaving 8 bases of the junction unmatched. For the CDR3, the DNA is TGTGCCAGCAGCTTAGGGGCTAGCGGGAGTGGAAAGACCCAGTACTTC. Translating gives CASSLGASGSGKTQYF.

The chain couples TRBV12-3 or TRBV12-4 to TRBJ2-4; a weak D match, TRBD1 (6 bases). This CDR3 is built from 14 residues. The V and J ends lost 7 bases and 0 bases respectively, with 10 bases between them. DNA of the CDR3: TGTGCCAGCACCACAGGGAGAGCCAAAAACATTCAGTACTTC. Amino acid sequence: CASTTGRAKNIQYF.